This passage covers 20 T cell receptor beta chains from one sample sequenced in a study of blood T cell repertoires in COVID-19. The protocol was immunoSEQ multiplex PCR, while the TCRdb copy is restricted to in-frame clones and leaves out a portion. The sample lists around 16,000 clones, 65% to 85% occurring once. Input material: peripheral blood. These TCRs come from a human donor in a cohort sampled during active COVID-19.

The chain employs TRBV6-2 or TRBV6-3 and TRBJ2-1, with a weak D call TRBD2 (6 bases). Per the germline V gene, CDR1 is MNHEY and CDR2 is SVGEGT. CDR3 length: 14 residues. Trimming took off 4 bases at V and 6 bases at J, with 13 bases between the two ends. Here the CDR3 reads CASSFRDFLNEQFF. The CDR3 DNA reads as TGTGCCAGCAGTTTCCGGGACTTCCTCAATGAGCAGTTCTTC.

This chain connects TRBV3-1 (or the pseudogene TRBV3-2) to TRBJ2-7; TRBD1 aligns across 8 bases. Unmatched junction bases numbered 11, after V lost 5 bases and J lost 2 bases. CDR1 and CDR2 (germline): LGHDT, YNNKEL (reference sequence). The CDR3 has 16 residues. The CDR3, as DNA: TGTGCCAGCAGCTCACTGGACAGGGCCAACCCCTACGAGCAGTACTTC. It is translated as CASSSLDRANPYEQYF.

This rearrangement joins TRBV10-3 to TRBJ2-1; 9 bases align to TRBD2. The CDR3 covers 16 residues. Germline V gene data show CDR1 as ENHRY and CDR2 as SYGVKD. The junction had 11 bases not matched to a gene; V was cut back by 3 bases and J by 8 bases. CDR3 nucleotides: TGTGCCATCAGTGAAGGGGCGGGGGGGCCGTCCGATGAGCAGTTCTTC. Protein product: CAISEGAGGPSDEQFF.

The V and J genes are TRBV6-6 and TRBJ1-5; TRBD1 is a possible D gene (6 bases). V lost 6 bases and J lost 3, with 18 bases in between. This CDR3 is built from 16 residues. Germline V gene sequence: CDR1 MNHNY, CDR2 SVGAGI (reference sequence). The CDR3 bases are TGTGCCAGCAGGTATCCTAGGGGGACCGACAATCAGCCCCAGCATTTT. Translation: CASRYPRGTDNQPQHF.

This chain joins TRBV7-8 and TRBJ2-1; D is uncertain. Trimming stripped 2 bases from V and 5 bases from J, with 13 bases between. This CDR3 has 15 residues. The V gene's germline CDR1 is SGHVS and CDR2 FQNEAQ. The CDR3 protein is CASSLNIHYHNEQFF. The CDR3 DNA follows: TGTGCCAGCAGCTTAAATATACACTACCACAATGAGCAGTTCTTC. Full variable domain (remainder filled in from reference TRBV7-8 and TRBJ2-1): GAGVSQSPRYKVAKRGQDVALRCDPISGHVSLFWYQQALGQGPEFLTYFQNEAQLDKSGLPSDRFFAERPEGSVSTLKIQRTQQEDSAVYLCASSLNIHYHNEQFFGPGTRLTVL.

The chain has TRBV9 and TRBJ2-1; 14 nucleotides line up with TRBD2. The V segment lost 0 bases and the J segment 1 base; nucleotides outside the gene matches: 9. The CDR3 spans 20 residues. Germline V gives CDR1 SGDLS, CDR2 YYNGEE. CDR3 DNA sequence: TGTGCCAGCAGCGTAGGGCCCCCGGGACTAGCGGGAGAATCCTACAATGAGCAGTTCTTC. Its protein product is CASSVGPPGLAGESYNEQFF.

The V gene is TRBV7-8, the J gene TRBJ2-2; the match to TRBD2 covers 11 bases. Germline CDR1 is SGHVS and CDR2 is FQNEAQ. Trimming removed 3 bases from V and 4 bases from J; junction bases left unmatched: 16. CDR3 length: 20 residues. The CDR3 is CASSLRISVAGGPITGELFF. CDR3 DNA: TGTGCCAGCAGCTTGAGAATTTCGGTAGCGGGAGGGCCCATCACCGGGGAGCTGTTTTTT.

This clone has only one observation. The CDR3 nucleotides read TGTGCCAGCAGCTTAGCGGCGGGCCCCAACTATGGCTACACCTTC. Translating gives CASSLAAGPNYGYTF. The genes are TRBV11-3 and TRBJ1-2, with D unclear. CDR3 length equals 15 residues. Germline V gene lookup returns CDR1 SGHNT and CDR2 YENEEA. Trimming cost V 1 base and J 2 bases, with 11 bases left between them.

V usage is TRBV28 and J usage is TRBJ2-5, with 7 bases identical to TRBD1. CDR3 length: 17 residues. V dropped 3 bases and J dropped 9; count of bases not matched to a gene: 19. Germline V gene data show CDR1 as MDHEN and CDR2 as SYDVKM. The CDR3 loop is CASSFLGTGASRVAQYF. For the CDR3, the DNA is TGTGCCAGCAGTTTTCTTGGAACAGGGGCCTCTAGGGTGGCCCAGTACTTC.

The rearrangement links TRBV18 to TRBJ1-3; D is undetermined. Germline CDR1 is KGHSH and CDR2 is LQKENI. The CDR3 spans 17 residues. V lost 2 bases and J 0 bases, leaving 14 bases between the germline ends. CDR3 in DNA: TGTGCCAGCTCACCAAGTCGGGGTGGCAGCTCTGGAAACACCATATATTTT. This sequence encodes CASSPSRGGSSGNTIYF.

The genes are TRBV4-3 and TRBJ2-6; a possible D gene is TRBD2 (5 bases). From germline, CDR1 is LGHNA and CDR2 YSLEER. V was cut by 0 bases and J by 0 bases, with 9 bases left in between. The CDR3 covers 17 residues. The CDR3 loop is CASSQEAGYSGANVLTF. The CDR3 bases are TGCGCCAGCAGCCAAGAGGCGGGTTACTCTGGGGCCAACGTCCTGACTTTC.

The chain carries TRBV19 and TRBJ1-5; D unclear. CDR1 is LNHDA and CDR2 is SQIVND in the germline V gene (reference sequence). The CDR3 length is 13 residues. Trimming took 10 bases from V and 2 from J, leaving 12 bases between them. The CDR3 is CAIGEVGNQPQHF. DNA for the CDR3: TGTGCCATAGGAGAGGTCGGCAATCAGCCCCAGCATTTT.

This clone is deemed medium-sized. The rearrangement links TRBV6-4 to TRBJ1-1, with D perhaps TRBD1 (6 bases). The V end was cut by 0 bases, the J end by 1 base, with 24 bases between. The CDR3 consists of 20 residues. CDR1 MRHNA and CDR2 SNTAGT come from the germline V gene. DNA for the CDR3: TGTGCCAGCAGTGACTCCGACCCGGGGGGCTACTCATACTGGAACACTGAAGCTTTCTTT. It encodes CASSDSDPGGYSYWNTEAFF.

This clone qualifies as medium-sized. The V call is TRBV7-3, the J call TRBJ2-4, with 8 bases matching TRBD2. Trimming removed 2 bases from V and 6 bases from J; junction bases left unmatched: 0. CDR1 SGHTA and CDR2 FQGTGA come from the germline V gene. CDR3 length equals 13 residues. CDR3 sequence (DNA): TGTGCCAGCAGCTTAGCGGGAGGAAACATTCAGTACTTC. It codes for CASSLAGGNIQYF. The complete variable domain, with remaining parts taken from reference TRBV7-3 and TRBJ2-4, reads GAGVSQTPSNKVTEKGKYVELRCDPISGHTALYWYRQSLGQGPEFLIYFQGTGAADDSGLPNDRFFAVRPEGSVSTLKIQRTERGDSAVYLCASSLAGGNIQYFGAGTRLSVL.

J is TRBJ2-7 and V is TRBV5-1, with unresolved D. The V gene lost 3 bases and the J gene lost 5 bases, with 12 bases spanning the gap. The CDR3 is made up of 13 amino acids. CDR1 and CDR2 (germline): SGHRS, YFSETQ. This CDR3 is CASSSQTSHEQYF. The CDR3 DNA reads TGCGCCAGCAGCTCCCAGACAAGTCACGAGCAGTACTTC.

The chain combines TRBV7-9 with TRBJ2-3; D gene unclear. Germline CDR1 is SEHNR and CDR2 is FQNEAQ (reference sequence). The CDR3 contains 14 residues. V was shortened by 1 base and J by 2 bases, with 7 bases between the two germline ends. For the CDR3, the DNA is TGTGCCAGCAGCTTAGTACACCCCACAGATACGCAGTATTTT. Translated, it gives CASSLVHPTDTQYF.

The genes are TRBV28 and TRBJ2-5; tentative D call: TRBD2 (6 bases). Germline V gene lookup returns CDR1 MDHEN and CDR2 SYDVKM. The V gene lost 2 bases and the J gene lost 4 bases, with 14 bases spanning the gap. This CDR3 region has 15 residues. CDR3 loop: CASSLPGGKVETQYF. CDR3 nucleotides: TGTGCCAGCAGTTTACCTGGGGGGAAGGTAGAGACCCAGTACTTC.

The chain recombines TRBV4-3 with TRBJ2-2; D gene uncertain. Trimming took 2 bases from V and 1 from J, leaving 5 bases between them. The CDR3 length is 14 residues. Germline values: CDR1 LGHNA, CDR2 YSLEER. CDR3 amino acids: CASSQRVNTGELFF. The CDR3 bases are TGCGCCAGCAGCCAACGAGTGAACACCGGGGAGCTGTTTTTT.

V is TRBV19 and J is TRBJ1-2; a possible D gene is TRBD1 (5 bases). CDR1 and CDR2 from the germline V gene are LNHDA and SQIVND (reference sequence). The CDR3 is made up of 14 amino acids. V dropped 4 bases and J dropped 8 bases, with 17 bases sitting between them. In DNA, the CDR3 is TGTGCCAGTAGTACCTCGGACACCGGCTTCGGCTACACCTTC. This translates into CASSTSDTGFGYTF.

V and J are TRBV9 and TRBJ2-1; 8 bases map to TRBD2. The CDR3 extends over 15 amino acids. V shed 3 bases and J 3 bases; nucleotides not matched to a gene: 5. Germline lookup yields CDR1 SGDLS and CDR2 YYNGEE. CDR3: CASSAGLGDYNEQFF. The CDR3 nucleotides read TGTGCCAGCAGCGCGGGACTAGGAGACTACAATGAGCAGTTCTTC.